The rows below give T cell receptor beta chains drawn from one sample of a study of CD8+ T cells in alopecia areata. Measured with immunoSEQ multiplex PCR; TCRdb has only the in-frame clones, and not every one. The data show 75,000 to 85,000 clones, approximately 70% seen once. Here the sequenced sample was CD8+ T cells sorted from blood, taken at week 24, from a patient treated with tofacitinib. These receptors were collected from a human donor with alopecia areata. CDR3s include the opening cysteine and the closing phenylalanine or tryptophan. D genes are given only for firm matches. Clone size is stated in some rows and not others, as once, few, many or a class when expanded.

J gene | CDR3 length | V gene | clone size | D gene | CDR3 protein | CDR3 DNA
TRBJ2-7 | 14 | TRBV13 | NA | TRBD1 | CASSIGGQGYEQYF | TGTGCCAGCAGCATAGGGGGACAGGGCTACGAGCAGTACTTC
TRBJ2-1 | 15 | TRBV4-3 | NA | TRBD2 | CASSLTSGRYNEQFF | TGCGCCAGCAGCTTGACTAGCGGGAGATACAATGAGCAGTTCTTC
TRBJ1-4 | 15 | TRBV4-3 | few | NA | CASSQATGSTEKLFF | TGCGCCAGCAGCCAAGCCACAGGGTCTACTGAAAAACTGTTTTTT
TRBJ2-7 | 15 | TRBV7-9 | few | NA | CASSLVEARVDEQYF | TGTGCCAGCAGCTTAGTGGAGGCCAGGGTGGACGAGCAGTACTTC
TRBJ1-2 | 14 | TRBV4-1 | NA | TRBD1 | CASSLGTGGSGYTF | TGCGCCAGCAGCCTAGGGACAGGGGGCTCTGGCTACACCTTC
TRBJ2-7 | 11 | TRBV5-4 | NA | NA | CASRLNHEQYF | TGTGCCAGCAGGCTTAACCACGAGCAGTACTTC
TRBJ1-1 | 14 | TRBV4-1 | few | NA | CASSQVDSDTEAFF | TGCGCCAGCAGCCAAGTTGACAGCGACACTGAAGCTTTCTTT
TRBJ1-6 | 15 | TRBV5-1 | NA | NA | CASSLDSEDNSPLHF | TGCGCCAGCAGCTTGGACAGCGAAGATAATTCACCCCTCCACTTT
TRBJ2-2 | 18 | TRBV19 | medium-sized | NA | CASRRWEPGLENTGELFF | TGTGCCAGTAGAAGGTGGGAGCCGGGACTCGAAAACACCGGGGAGCTGTTTTTT
TRBJ2-3 | 17 | TRBV5-6 | NA | TRBD1 | CASSPLAGTGAADTQYF | TGTGCCAGCAGCCCTCTTGCCGGGACAGGGGCGGCAGATACGCAGTATTTT
TRBJ2-7 | 14 | TRBV13 | NA | TRBD2 | CASSLGTGGREQYF | TGTGCCAGCAGCTTAGGGACAGGCGGGAGGGAGCAGTACTTC
TRBJ2-7 | 12 | TRBV27 | once | NA | CASSFSGYEQYF | TGTGCCAGCAGTTTTTCAGGGTACGAGCAGTACTTC
TRBJ2-3 | 18 | TRBV4-1 | NA | TRBD2 | CASSQDALAGLAADTQYF | TGCGCCAGCAGCCAAGATGCTTTAGCCGGACTAGCCGCAGATACGCAGTATTTT
TRBJ2-3 | 15 | TRBV5-1 | NA | NA | CASSLWDSNTDTQYF | TGCGCCAGCAGCTTGTGGGACTCAAACACAGATACGCAGTATTTT
TRBJ1-1 | 13 | TRBV4-1 | NA | NA | CASSHTTATEAFF | TGCGCCAGCAGCCATACGACAGCCACTGAAGCTTTCTTT
TRBJ2-2 | 15 | TRBV5-4 | NA | TRBD1 | CASSSGQGDTGELFF | TGTGCCAGCAGCTCGGGACAGGGGGACACCGGGGAGCTGTTTTTT
TRBJ2-7 | 17 | TRBV5-6 | NA | NA | CASSLGYLYEAHYEQYF | TGTGCCAGCAGCTTGGGGTACCTCTACGAAGCCCACTACGAGCAGTACTTC